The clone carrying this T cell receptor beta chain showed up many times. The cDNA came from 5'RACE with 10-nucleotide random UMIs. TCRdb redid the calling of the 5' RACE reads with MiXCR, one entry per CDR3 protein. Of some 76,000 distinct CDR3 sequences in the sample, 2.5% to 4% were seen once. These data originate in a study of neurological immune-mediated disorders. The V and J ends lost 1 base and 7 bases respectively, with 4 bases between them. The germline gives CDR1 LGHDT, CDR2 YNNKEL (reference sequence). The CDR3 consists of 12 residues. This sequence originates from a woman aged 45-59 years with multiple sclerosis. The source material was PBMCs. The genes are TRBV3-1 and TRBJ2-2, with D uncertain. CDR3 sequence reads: CASSQVNGELFF. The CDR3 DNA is TGTGCCAGCAGCCAAGTGAACGGGGAGCTGTTTTTT.